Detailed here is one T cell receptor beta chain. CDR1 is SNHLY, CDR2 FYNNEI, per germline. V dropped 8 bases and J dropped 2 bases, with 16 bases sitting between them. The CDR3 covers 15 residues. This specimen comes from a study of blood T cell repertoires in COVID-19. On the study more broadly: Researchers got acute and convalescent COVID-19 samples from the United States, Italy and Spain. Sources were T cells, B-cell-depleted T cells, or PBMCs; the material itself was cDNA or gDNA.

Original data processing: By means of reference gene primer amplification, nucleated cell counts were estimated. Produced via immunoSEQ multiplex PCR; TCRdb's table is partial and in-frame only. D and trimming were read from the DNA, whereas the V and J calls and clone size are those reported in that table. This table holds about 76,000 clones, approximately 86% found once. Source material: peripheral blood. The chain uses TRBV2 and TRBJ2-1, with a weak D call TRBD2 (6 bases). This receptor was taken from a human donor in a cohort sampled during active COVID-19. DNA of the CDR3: TGTGCCAGCGGTAGCGGTACAACCCCCTACAATGAGCAGTTCTTC. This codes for CASGSGTTPYNEQFF.